These 8 T cell receptor beta chains were all obtained from the same sample, sequenced in a study of beta chain features in type 1 diabetes. Reverse transcribing all isolated RNA meant expressed TCRB transcripts were sequenced. Sequencing used immunoSEQ multiplex PCR; TCRdb keeps in-frame clones, though not all of them. The profile shows 390,000 or so clones, around 13% of them singletons. Sequencing used naive CD4+ T cells from blood. Receptors originate from a man aged 30 to 45 in good health.

In this sample, this clone turned up a few times. This sequence joins TRBV6-5 and TRBJ2-4; a possible D gene is TRBD2 (5 bases). Trimming cost V 5 bases and J 0 bases, with 8 bases left between them. CDR1 and CDR2 from the germline V gene are MNHEY and SVGAGI. The CDR3 runs to 14 residues. The CDR3 region is CASSRAGAKNIQYF. CDR3 nucleotide sequence: TGTGCCAGCAGTCGGGCGGGAGCCAAAAACATTCAGTACTTC.

The chain carries TRBV19 and TRBJ2-3, with 12 bases aligning to TRBD2. V lost 1 base and J lost 4; bases outside the gene matches: 12. CDR1 and CDR2 (germline): LNHDA, SQIVND (reference sequence). The CDR3 has 19 amino acids. CDR3: CASSIGLAGDLLLADTQYF. CDR3 nucleotides: TGTGCCAGTAGTATAGGACTAGCGGGAGACCTATTACTCGCAGATACGCAGTATTTT.

This clone was detected only a few times. The chain combines TRBV7-2 with TRBJ2-1, with D possibly TRBD2 on 5 matching bases. The CDR3 is 12 amino acids. Germline CDR1 and CDR2: SGHTA and FQGNSA. V lost 1 base and J 9 bases, leaving 7 bases between the germline ends. This CDR3 is CASSLVEVEQFF. The CDR3 nucleotides read TGTGCCAGCAGCTTAGTGGAGGTTGAGCAGTTCTTC.

This clone has just a few counts. The chain is built from TRBV19 and TRBJ2-5, with 9 bases identical to TRBD2. V was pared by 3 bases and J by 4 bases, with 9 bases of the junction left unmatched. CDR3 length equals 16 residues. Looked up from germline, CDR1 is LNHDA and CDR2 is SQIVND (reference sequence). The CDR3 here is CASSIISGRFGETQYF. The CDR3 DNA sequence: TGTGCCAGTAGTATTATCAGCGGGAGGTTTGGAGAGACCCAGTACTTC.

This clone was found a few times. The chain combines TRBV28 with TRBJ1-1; TRBD1 agrees at 8 bases. Germline V gene lookup returns CDR1 MDHEN and CDR2 SYDVKM. The CDR3 consists of 15 residues. The V gene end was trimmed by 4 bases and the J gene end by 4 bases; junction bases not matched to a gene: 8. CDR3 amino acids: CASSSGQGGGTEAFF. CDR3 bases: TGTGCCAGCAGTTCCGGACAGGGCGGAGGCACTGAAGCTTTCTTT.

This clone was recorded a few times. The J gene is TRBJ2-7, the V gene TRBV7-9; D is unclear. The germline V gene encodes CDR1 SEHNR and CDR2 FQNEAQ (reference sequence). Deletions cut 5 bases from V and 3 bases from J, with 11 bases between. CDR3 size: 13 residues. The CDR3 nucleotides are TGTGCCAGCAGCCCTAGTGGCGGCTACGAGCAGTACTTC. Protein product: CASSPSGGYEQYF.

The chain combines TRBV7-9 with TRBJ2-5, with 13 bases fitting TRBD2. With V trimmed by 5 bases and J by 3 bases, 9 bases remained unmatched. Germline CDR1 is SEHNR and CDR2 is FQNEAQ (reference sequence). This CDR3 is built from 17 residues. For the CDR3, the DNA is TGTGCCAGCAGCCGATATATCGGACTAGCGGGAGAAGAGACCCAGTACTTC. Translating it yields CASSRYIGLAGEETQYF.

The genes are TRBV18 and TRBJ2-7; D is undetermined. Between the trimmed V and J ends, which lost 3 bases and 6 bases, there was a span of 12 bases. This CDR3 region has 13 residues. Germline-derived CDR1 and CDR2 are KGHSH and LQKENI. The CDR3 loop is CASSPWARSEQYV. The CDR3 DNA is TGTGCCAGCTCACCCTGGGCCCGAAGCGAGCAGTACGTC.